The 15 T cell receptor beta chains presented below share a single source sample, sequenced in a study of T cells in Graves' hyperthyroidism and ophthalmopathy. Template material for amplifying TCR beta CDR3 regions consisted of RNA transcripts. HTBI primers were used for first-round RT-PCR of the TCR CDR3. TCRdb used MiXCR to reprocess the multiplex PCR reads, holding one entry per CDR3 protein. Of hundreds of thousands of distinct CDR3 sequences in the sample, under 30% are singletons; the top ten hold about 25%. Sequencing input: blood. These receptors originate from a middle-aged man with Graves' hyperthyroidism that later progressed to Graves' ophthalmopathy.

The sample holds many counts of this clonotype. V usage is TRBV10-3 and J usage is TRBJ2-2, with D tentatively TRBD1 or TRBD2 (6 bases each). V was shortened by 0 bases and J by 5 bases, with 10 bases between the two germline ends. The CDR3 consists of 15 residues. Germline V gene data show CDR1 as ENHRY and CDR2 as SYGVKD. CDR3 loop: CAISESGGRTGELFF. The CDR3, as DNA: TGTGCCATCAGTGAGTCGGGGGGCCGGACCGGGGAGCTGTTTTTT.

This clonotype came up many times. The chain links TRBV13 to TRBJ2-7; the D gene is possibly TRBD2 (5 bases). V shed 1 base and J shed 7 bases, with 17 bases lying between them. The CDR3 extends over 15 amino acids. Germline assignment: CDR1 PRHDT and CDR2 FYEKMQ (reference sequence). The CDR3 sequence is CASSLEGMTRGEQYF. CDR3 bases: TGTGCCAGCAGCTTAGAAGGTATGACTCGGGGTGAGCAGTACTTC.

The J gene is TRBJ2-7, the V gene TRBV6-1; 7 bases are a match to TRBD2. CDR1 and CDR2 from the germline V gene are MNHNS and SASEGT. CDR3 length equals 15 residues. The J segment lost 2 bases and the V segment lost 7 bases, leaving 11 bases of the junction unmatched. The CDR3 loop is CASTQSLAETYEQYF. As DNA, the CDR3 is TGTGCCAGCACTCAGAGTCTAGCGGAGACCTACGAGCAGTACTTC.

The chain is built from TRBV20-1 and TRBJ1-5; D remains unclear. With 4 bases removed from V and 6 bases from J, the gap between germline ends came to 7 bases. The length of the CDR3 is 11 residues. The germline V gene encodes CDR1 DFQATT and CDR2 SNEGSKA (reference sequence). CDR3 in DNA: TGCAGTGCTATTTTGGGTCAGCCCCAGCATTTT. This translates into CSAILGQPQHF.

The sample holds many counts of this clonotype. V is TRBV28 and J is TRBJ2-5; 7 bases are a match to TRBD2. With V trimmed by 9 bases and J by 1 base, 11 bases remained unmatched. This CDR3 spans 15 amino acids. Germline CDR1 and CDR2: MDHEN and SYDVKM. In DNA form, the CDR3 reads TGTGCCAGTTGGGTTGGGGCTAGCGGCCAAGAGACCCAGTACTTC. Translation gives CASWVGASGQETQYF.

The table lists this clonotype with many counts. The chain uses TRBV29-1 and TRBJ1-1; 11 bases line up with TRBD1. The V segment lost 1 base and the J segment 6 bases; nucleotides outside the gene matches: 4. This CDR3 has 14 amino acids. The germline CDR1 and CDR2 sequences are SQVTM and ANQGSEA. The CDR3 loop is CSVEGDRGGPEAFF. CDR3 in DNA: TGCAGCGTTGAAGGGGACAGGGGGGGGCCTGAAGCTTTCTTT.

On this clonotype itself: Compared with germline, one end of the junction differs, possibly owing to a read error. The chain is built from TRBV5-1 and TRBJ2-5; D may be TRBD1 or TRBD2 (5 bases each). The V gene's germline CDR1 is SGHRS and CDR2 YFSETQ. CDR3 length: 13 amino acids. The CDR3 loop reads CASMRGVQETQYF. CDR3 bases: TGCGCCAGCATGCGAGGGGTCCAAGAGACTCAGTACTTC.

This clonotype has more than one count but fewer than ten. In nucleotides, the CDR3 is TGCAGTGCTGGACAGGGAGGGGAGACCCAGTACTTC. Amino acid sequence: CSAGQGGETQYF. V gene TRBV20-1 combines with J gene TRBJ2-5; the D gene is possibly TRBD1 (8 bases). Germline CDR1 DFQATT, CDR2 SNEGSKA (reference sequence). V was clipped by 5 bases and J by 5 bases, with 12 bases between them. This CDR3 contains 12 residues.

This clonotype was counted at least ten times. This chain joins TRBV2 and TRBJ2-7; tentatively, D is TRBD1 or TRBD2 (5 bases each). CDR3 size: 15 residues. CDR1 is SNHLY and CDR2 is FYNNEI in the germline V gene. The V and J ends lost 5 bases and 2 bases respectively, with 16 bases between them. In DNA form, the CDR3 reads TGTGCCAGCAGTCAAACCCGGGACGGAGCCTACGAGCAGTACTTC. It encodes CASSQTRDGAYEQYF. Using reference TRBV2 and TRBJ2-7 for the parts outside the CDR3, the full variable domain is EPEVTQTPSHQVTQMGQEVILRCVPISNHLYFYWYRQILGQKVEFLVSFYNNEISEKSEIFDDQFSVERPDGSNFTLKIRSTKLEDSAMYFCASSQTRDGAYEQYFGPGTRLTVT.

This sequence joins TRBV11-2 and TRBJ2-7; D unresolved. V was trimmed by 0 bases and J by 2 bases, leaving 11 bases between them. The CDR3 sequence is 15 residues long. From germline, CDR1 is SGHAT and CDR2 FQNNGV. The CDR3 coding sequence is TGTGCCAGCAGCTTAGACTTTCAAGCTCCCTACGAGCAGTACTTC. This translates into CASSLDFQAPYEQYF.

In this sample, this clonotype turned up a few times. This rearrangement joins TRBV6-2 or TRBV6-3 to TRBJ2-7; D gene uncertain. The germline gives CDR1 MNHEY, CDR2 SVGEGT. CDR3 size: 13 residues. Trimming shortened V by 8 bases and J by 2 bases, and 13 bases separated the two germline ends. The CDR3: CASAQRDPYEQYF. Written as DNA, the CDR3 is TGTGCCAGCGCGCAGCGAGATCCCTACGAGCAGTACTTC.

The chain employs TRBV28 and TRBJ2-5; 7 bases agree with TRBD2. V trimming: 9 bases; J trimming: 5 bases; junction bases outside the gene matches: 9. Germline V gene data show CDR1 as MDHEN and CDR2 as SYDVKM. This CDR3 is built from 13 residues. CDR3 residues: CASRRGRLETQYF. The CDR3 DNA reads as TGTGCCAGTCGGCGGGGGAGGTTGGAGACCCAGTACTTC.

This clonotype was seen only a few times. CDR3 region: CASSPTGTPEAFF. The CDR3 region has the DNA TGTGCCAGCAGTCCGACAGGCACCCCTGAAGCTTTCTTT. The chain recombines TRBV12-3 or TRBV12-4 with TRBJ1-1; TRBD1 is a possible D gene (6 bases). Deletions cut 5 bases from V and 6 bases from J, with 13 bases between. There are 13 residues in the CDR3.

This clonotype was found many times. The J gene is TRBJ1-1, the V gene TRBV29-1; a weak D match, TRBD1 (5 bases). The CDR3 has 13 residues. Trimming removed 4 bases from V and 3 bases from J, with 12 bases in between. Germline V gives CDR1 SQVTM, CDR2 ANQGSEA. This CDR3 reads CSVAQTVHTEAFF. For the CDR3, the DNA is TGCAGCGTTGCACAGACAGTTCACACTGAAGCTTTCTTT.

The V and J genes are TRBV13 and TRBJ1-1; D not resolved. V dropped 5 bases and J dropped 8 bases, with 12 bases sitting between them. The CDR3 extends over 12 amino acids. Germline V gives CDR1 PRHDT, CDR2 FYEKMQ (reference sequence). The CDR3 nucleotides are TGTGCCAGCAGCGTCGCGCTCCAAGAAGCTTTCTTT. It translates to CASSVALQEAFF.